The present entry profiles one TCR beta chain with its context. Its target is unknown. Profiled with immunoSEQ multiplex PCR; TCRdb holds only in-frame clones, not every one. Of 15,000 to 20,000 clones in the sample, over 95% are singletons; the top ten hold 3.6%. Time point meaning: baseline, week 1 (first vaccination visit). As to treatment: pre-vaccination baseline after standard-of-care therapy. There are 16 residues in the CDR3. These data originate in a study of a mutant IDH1 vaccine in newly diagnosed glioma. Study results and caveats: Immune responses induced by vaccination arose in 93.3% of the patients.

The chain couples TRBV21-1 to TRBJ2-1. TRBV21-1 is noted as a pseudogene. Sequencing used peripheral blood mononuclear cells (PBMCs), obtained from a glioma patient treated with radiotherapy, temozolomide or both. This receptor was identified in a woman between 18 and 29 years old with glioma. Some clones in this sample may be carry-over from other donors' samples. The CDR3 DNA reads TGTGCCAGCAGCAAATTATTTTGGGGCTCCTACAATGAGCAGTTCTTC. It codes for CASSKLFWGSYNEQFF.